A single sample is the source of the 21 T cell receptor beta chains below, sequenced in a study of T-cell reconstitution after alpha-beta-depleted transplantation in children. Using unique molecular identifiers, the investigators prepared the TCRbeta library. One entry per CDR3 protein, called by TCRdb with MiXCR from the PCR reads. The data hold fewer than 250,000 distinct CDR3 sequences, with 6.5% to 10% observed a single time. Material: PBMCs, mostly from graft donor cells, obtained 180 days after TCRalphabeta/CD19-depleted stem cell transplant. The receptor source for this set is a male patient younger than 18 who had a stem cell transplant for acute lymphoblastic leukemia, so the T cells may come from the graft donor.

This clonotype was found many times. At one end the junction does not follow the germline gene, possibly because of a read error. The chain has TRBV6-5 and TRBJ1-6, with D perhaps TRBD1 (5 bases). CDR1 is MNHEY and CDR2 is SVGAGI in the germline V gene. The CDR3 sequence is 15 residues long. Here the CDR3 reads CASSWGRGLASPLHF. CDR3 sequence (DNA): TGTGCCAGCAGCTGGGGGAGGGGTCTAGCCTCACCCCTCCATTTT.

This clonotype was detected many times. The V call is TRBV13, the J call TRBJ2-7, with 7 bases matching TRBD2. Per germline, CDR1 PRHDT and CDR2 FYEKMQ (reference sequence). With 4 bases clipped from V and 6 bases from J, the junction kept 6 bases outside the gene matches. The CDR3 spans 13 residues. In DNA, the CDR3 is TGTGCCAGCAGCTCACCCAGGGAGGGCGAGCAGTACTTC. This sequence encodes CASSSPREGEQYF. Complete variable domain (other parts from reference TRBV13 and TRBJ2-7): AAGVIQSPRHLIKEKRETATLKCYPIPRHDTVYWYQQGPGQDPQFLISFYEKMQSDKGSIPDRFSAQQFSDYHSELNMSSLELGDSALYFCASSSPREGEQYFGPGTRLTVT.

This clonotype occurred many times. This chain joins TRBV11-2 and TRBJ1-2, with 7 nucleotides matching TRBD1. CDR3 size: 17 residues. The germline CDR1 and CDR2 sequences are SGHAT and FQNNGV. Trimming cost V 3 bases and J 5 bases; bases outside gene matches: 15. The CDR3 DNA follows: TGTGCCAGCAGCTTTGCGGGAGACAGGGTTTCCCCTTATGGCTACACCTTC. Protein: CASSFAGDRVSPYGYTF. The variable domain in full, completed from reference TRBV11-2 and TRBJ1-2, reads EAGVAQSPRYKIIEKRQSVAFWCNPISGHATLYWYQQILGQGPKLLIQFQNNGVVDDSQLPKDRFSAERLKGVDSTLKIQPAKLEDSAVYLCASSFAGDRVSPYGYTFGSGTRLTVV.

As to this clonotype: One base away lies a much larger clone, so this may be a sequencing read error. The chain couples TRBV12-3 or TRBV12-4 to TRBJ1-1; unclear D gene. The CDR3 consists of 12 residues. The DNA of the CDR3 is TGTGCCAGCTGTTTTTCTGCTCCTCAAGCTTTCTTT. It is translated as CASCFSAPQAFF.

The chain employs TRBV20-1 and TRBJ2-5; 12 bases match TRBD2. Per the germline V gene, CDR1 is DFQATT and CDR2 is SNEGSKA (reference sequence). The trim removed 4 bases at V and 1 base at J, leaving 4 bases unmatched. The length of the CDR3 is 15 residues. The CDR3 sequence: CSATTSGGTQETQYF. The CDR3 bases are TGCAGTGCTACGACTAGCGGGGGAACCCAAGAGACCCAGTACTTC.

This clonotype was detected many times. This chain uses TRBV6-1 with TRBJ1-1; no firm D call. The CDR3 consists of 15 residues. The ends were cut back, 4 bases at V and 0 bases at J, with 12 bases in the middle. CDR1 and CDR2 (germline): MNHNS, SASEGT. CDR3 in amino acids: CASSGSVQLNTEAFF. As DNA, the CDR3 is TGTGCCAGCAGTGGATCGGTCCAATTGAACACTGAAGCTTTCTTT.

The chain recombines TRBV27 with TRBJ2-7, with TRBD2 matching 12 bases. Germline lookup yields CDR1 MNHEY and CDR2 SMNVEV (reference sequence). The J segment lost 2 bases and the V segment lost 11 bases, leaving 13 bases of the junction unmatched. The CDR3 consists of 16 residues. Here the CDR3 DNA reads TGTGCCTTGTCTAGCGGGAGGGCCTTAAATCCCTACGAGCAGTACTTC. This gives the protein CALSSGRALNPYEQYF.

This clonotype occurred many times. This chain joins TRBV6-5 and TRBJ1-5, with a possible D match to TRBD1 (6 bases). CDR1 and CDR2 from the germline V gene are MNHEY and SVGAGI. V lost 2 bases and J lost 1, with 9 bases in between. The CDR3 contains 15 residues. The CDR3 DNA reads TGTGCCAGCAGTTACGCAGGGGCGAGCAATCAGCCCCAGCATTTT. Protein: CASSYAGASNQPQHF.

Only a few counts were recorded for this clonotype. The chain is built from TRBV13 and TRBJ1-4, with 7 bases lining up with TRBD1. The J segment lost 8 bases and the V segment lost 5 bases, leaving 11 bases of the junction unmatched. The CDR3 length is 15 residues. Germline V gives CDR1 PRHDT, CDR2 FYEKMQ (reference sequence). The DNA for the CDR3 is TGTGCCAGCAGCCTGGGGACAGAGCCCTCCGAAAAACTGTTTTTT. Amino acids: CASSLGTEPSEKLFF.

At least ten counts were recorded for this clonotype. The V gene is TRBV5-1, the J gene TRBJ1-2; 8 positions match TRBD1. Trimming took 4 bases from V and 4 from J; bases not matched to a gene: 15. From germline, CDR1 is SGHRS and CDR2 YFSETQ. The CDR3 consists of 17 residues. The CDR3 region is CASSLTPGQVDSYGYTF. DNA of the CDR3: TGCGCCAGCAGCCTCACCCCGGGACAGGTCGACTCCTATGGCTACACCTTC.

This clonotype was counted ten times or more. The chain carries TRBV4-3 and TRBJ1-2; D is perhaps TRBD1 (5 bases). Germline CDR1 reads LGHNA; CDR2 reads YSLEER. The V gene lost 0 bases and the J gene lost 4 bases, with 12 bases spanning the gap. The CDR3 is 15 residues long. The CDR3 nucleotides are TGCGCCAGCAGCCAAGAAACAGGTGGGGTCTATGGCTACACCTTC. Translated: CASSQETGGVYGYTF.

This clonotype showed up many times. The chain joins TRBV10-3 to TRBJ1-1, with a tentative D call TRBD1 (5 bases). Trimming removed 6 bases at V and 8 bases at J, with 16 bases between. CDR1 is ENHRY and CDR2 is SYGVKD in the germline V gene. The CDR3 is 13 amino acids. CDR3 region: CAIRRSTVNEAFF. CDR3 coding DNA: TGTGCCATCAGAAGATCGACAGTGAACGAAGCTTTCTTT.

V and J are TRBV11-1 and TRBJ1-5; D is possibly TRBD1 (6 bases). This CDR3 is built from 15 residues. Germline CDR1 is SGHAT and CDR2 is FQDESV (reference sequence). The V and J ends lost 2 bases and 2 bases respectively, with 10 bases between them. In nucleotides, the CDR3 is TGTGCCAGCAGCTTATATCCAGGGGGCAATCAGCCCCAGCATTTT. Residues: CASSLYPGGNQPQHF.

The sample holds many counts of this clonotype. This chain connects TRBV7-9 to TRBJ1-6; 9 nucleotides line up with TRBD1. In germline, CDR1 is SEHNR, CDR2 FQNEAQ (reference sequence). The CDR3 covers 15 residues. V was pared by 2 bases and J by 6 bases, with 2 bases of the junction left unmatched. The CDR3 protein is CASSLPGQGNSPLHF. CDR3 coding DNA: TGTGCCAGCAGCTTACCGGGACAGGGTAATTCACCCCTCCACTTT.

This clonotype was recorded many times. This chain joins TRBV20-1 and TRBJ1-4; 7 bases are a match to TRBD1. This CDR3 comprises 15 residues. The germline V gene has CDR1 DFQATT and CDR2 SNEGSKA (reference sequence). The V and J ends lost 6 bases and 8 bases, in that order; junction bases with no gene match: 15. In DNA form, the CDR3 reads TGCAGTGCCTCCCCGCCAGGGGGGCGTGAGGAAAAACTGTTTTTT. Translation gives CSASPPGGREEKLFF.

Many counts were recorded for this clonotype. The chain has TRBV20-1 and TRBJ2-5; D possibly corresponds to TRBD2 (7 bases). Looked up from germline, CDR1 is DFQATT and CDR2 is SNEGSKA (reference sequence). This CDR3 comprises 15 residues. V was trimmed by 2 bases and J by 2 bases, leaving 15 bases between them. The CDR3 DNA is TGCAGTGCTAGATTTTTTCGGGGGGCTCAAGAGACCCAGTACTTC. It codes for CSARFFRGAQETQYF.

This clonotype was seen at least ten times. One end of the junction does not line up with germline, which may come from a read error. This rearrangement joins TRBV5-1 to TRBJ2-1; TRBD1 aligns across 8 bases. The germline CDR1 and CDR2 sequences are SGHRS and YFSETQ. CDR3 length: 15 residues. The CDR3 coding sequence is TGCGCCAGCAGCGGGGGGACAGGTTCCTACAATGAGCATTTCTTC. It is translated as CASSGGTGSYNEHFF.

This clonotype was counted ten times or more. The J gene is TRBJ1-2, the V gene TRBV5-1; no definite D call. Trimming stripped 6 bases from V and 5 bases from J, with 14 bases between. Per the germline V gene, CDR1 is SGHRS and CDR2 is YFSETQ. The CDR3 length is 13 residues. This CDR3 is CASTDLGVYGYTF. CDR3 nucleotide sequence: TGCGCCAGCACCGACTTGGGAGTGTATGGCTACACCTTC.

Many counts were recorded for this clonotype. V and J are TRBV7-8 and TRBJ2-4; 11 nucleotides align to TRBD1. Germline V gene sequence: CDR1 SGHVS, CDR2 FQNEAQ. Losses at the gene ends were 2 bases for V and 3 bases for J; bases not matched to a gene: 6. This CDR3 is built from 17 residues. DNA for the CDR3: TGTGCCAGCAGCTTAATGGGACAGGGGGTAGTCAAAAACATTCAGTACTTC. Amino acids: CASSLMGQGVVKNIQYF.

This clonotype has a count of ten or more. The rearrangement links TRBV12-3 or TRBV12-4 to TRBJ2-2; 9 bases are a match to TRBD2. The V gene end was trimmed by 4 bases and the J gene end by 3 bases; junction bases not matched to a gene: 9. The CDR3 length is 17 residues. CDR3 in amino acids: CASSSLSGGGDTGELFF. In DNA form, the CDR3 reads TGTGCCAGCAGTTCACTTAGCGGGGGCGGGGACACCGGGGAGCTGTTTTTT.

This clonotype was observed at least ten times. The DNA is left out, because the CDR3 cannot be placed on it with certainty; the CDR3 is given as TCRdb lists it. The chain couples TRBV12-3 or TRBV12-4 to TRBJ2-1. Counting both end residues, the CDR3 totals 15 amino acids. CDR3 amino acids: CASKPLGTDYNEQFF.